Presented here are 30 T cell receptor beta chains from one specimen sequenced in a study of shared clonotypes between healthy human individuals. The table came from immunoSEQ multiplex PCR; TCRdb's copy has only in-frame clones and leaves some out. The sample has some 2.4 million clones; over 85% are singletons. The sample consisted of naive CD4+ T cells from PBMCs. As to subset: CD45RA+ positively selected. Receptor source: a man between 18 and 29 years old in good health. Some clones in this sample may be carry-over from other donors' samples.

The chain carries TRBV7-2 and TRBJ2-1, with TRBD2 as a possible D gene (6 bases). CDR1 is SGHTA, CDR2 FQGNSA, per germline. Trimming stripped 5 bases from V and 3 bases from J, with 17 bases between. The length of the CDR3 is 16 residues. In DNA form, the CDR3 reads TGTGCCAGCAGCGTAACTACCGGGACTTTCTACAATGAGCAGTTCTTC. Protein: CASSVTTGTFYNEQFF. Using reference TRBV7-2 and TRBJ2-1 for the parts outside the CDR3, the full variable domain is GAGVSQSPSNKVTEKGKDVELRCDPISGHTALYWYRQSLGQGLEFLIYFQGNSAPDKSGLPSDRFSAERTGGSVSTLTIQRTQQEDSAVYLCASSVTTGTFYNEQFFGPGTRLTVL.

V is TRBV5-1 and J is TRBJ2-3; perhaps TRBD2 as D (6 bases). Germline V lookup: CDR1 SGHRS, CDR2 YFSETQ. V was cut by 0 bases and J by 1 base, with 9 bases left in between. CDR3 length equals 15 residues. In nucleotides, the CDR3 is TGCGCCAGCAGCTTGGATCAGCGGGGCACAGATACGCAGTATTTT. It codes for CASSLDQRGTDTQYF.

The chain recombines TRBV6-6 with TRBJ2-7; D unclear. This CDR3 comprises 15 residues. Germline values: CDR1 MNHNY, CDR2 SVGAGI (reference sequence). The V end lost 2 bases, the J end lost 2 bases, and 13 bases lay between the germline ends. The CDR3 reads CASSYQRSAAYEQYF. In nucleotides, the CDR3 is TGTGCCAGCAGTTACCAACGGTCTGCGGCCTACGAGCAGTACTTC.

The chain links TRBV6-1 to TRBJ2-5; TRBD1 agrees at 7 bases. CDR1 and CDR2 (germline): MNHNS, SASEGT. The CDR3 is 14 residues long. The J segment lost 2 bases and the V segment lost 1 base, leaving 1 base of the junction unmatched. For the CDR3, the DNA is TGTGCCAGCAGTGAAGGGGACAGACAAGAGACCCAGTACTTC. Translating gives CASSEGDRQETQYF.

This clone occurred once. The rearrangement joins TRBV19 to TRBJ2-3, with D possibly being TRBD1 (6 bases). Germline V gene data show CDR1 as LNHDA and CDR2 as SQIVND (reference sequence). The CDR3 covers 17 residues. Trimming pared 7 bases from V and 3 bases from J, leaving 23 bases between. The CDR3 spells CASNTGTPRRGTDTQYF. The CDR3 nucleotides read TGTGCCAGTAATACTGGGACCCCCAGAAGGGGGACAGATACGCAGTATTTT.

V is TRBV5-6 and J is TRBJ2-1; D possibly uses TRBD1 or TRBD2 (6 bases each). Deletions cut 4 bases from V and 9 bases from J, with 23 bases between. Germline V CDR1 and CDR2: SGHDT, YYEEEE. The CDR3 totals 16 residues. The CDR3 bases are TGTGCCAGCAGCCCCCTGGCGGGACAAAAATATAGTGAGCAGTTCTTC. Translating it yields CASSPLAGQKYSEQFF.

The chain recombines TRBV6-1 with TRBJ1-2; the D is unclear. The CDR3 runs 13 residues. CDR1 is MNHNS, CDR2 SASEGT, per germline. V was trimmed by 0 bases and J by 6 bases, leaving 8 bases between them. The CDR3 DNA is TGTGCCAGCAGTGAAGCGCTAGGAAATGGCTACACCTTC. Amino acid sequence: CASSEALGNGYTF.

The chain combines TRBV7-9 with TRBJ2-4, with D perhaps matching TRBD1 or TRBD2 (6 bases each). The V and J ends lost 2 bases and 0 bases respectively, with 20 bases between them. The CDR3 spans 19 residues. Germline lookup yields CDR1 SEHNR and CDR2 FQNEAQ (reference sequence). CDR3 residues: CASSLKGRGGLVAKNIQYF. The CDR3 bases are TGTGCCAGCAGCTTAAAAGGCAGGGGAGGCTTGGTAGCCAAAAACATTCAGTACTTC.

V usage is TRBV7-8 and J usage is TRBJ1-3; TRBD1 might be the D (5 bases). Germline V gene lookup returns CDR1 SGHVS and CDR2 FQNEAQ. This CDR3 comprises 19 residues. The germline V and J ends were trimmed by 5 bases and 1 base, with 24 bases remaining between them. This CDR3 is CASSHSRQGILSSGNTIYF. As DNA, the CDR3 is TGTGCCAGCAGCCATAGCAGGCAGGGAATTCTAAGTTCTGGAAACACCATATATTTT.

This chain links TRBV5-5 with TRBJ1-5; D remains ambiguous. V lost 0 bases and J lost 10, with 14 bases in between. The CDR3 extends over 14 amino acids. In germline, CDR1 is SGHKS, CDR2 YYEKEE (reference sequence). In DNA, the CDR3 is TGTGCCAGCAGCTTGGTCCCCGCGAACGAACCCCAGCATTTT. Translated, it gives CASSLVPANEPQHF.

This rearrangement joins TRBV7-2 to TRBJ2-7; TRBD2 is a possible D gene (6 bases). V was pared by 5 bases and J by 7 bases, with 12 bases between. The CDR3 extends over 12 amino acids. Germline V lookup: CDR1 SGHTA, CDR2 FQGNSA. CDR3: CASSGGVREQYF. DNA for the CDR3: TGTGCCAGCAGCGGCGGGGTGAGAGAGCAGTACTTC.

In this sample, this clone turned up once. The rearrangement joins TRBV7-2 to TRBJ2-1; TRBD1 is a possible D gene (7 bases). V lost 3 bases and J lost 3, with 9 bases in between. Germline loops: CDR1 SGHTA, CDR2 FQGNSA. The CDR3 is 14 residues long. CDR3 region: CASSFQGGYNEQFF. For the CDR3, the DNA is TGTGCCAGCAGCTTCCAGGGGGGCTACAATGAGCAGTTCTTC.

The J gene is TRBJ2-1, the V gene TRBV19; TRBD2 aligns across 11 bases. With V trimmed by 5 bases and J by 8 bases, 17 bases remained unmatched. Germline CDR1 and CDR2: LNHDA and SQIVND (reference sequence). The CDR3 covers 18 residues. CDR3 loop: CASSPLQSTSGTSHEQFF. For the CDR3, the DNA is TGTGCCAGTAGTCCACTCCAATCGACTAGCGGGACGAGCCATGAGCAGTTCTTC.

The CDR3 here is CASSPSGQTYEQYF. The CDR3 DNA sequence: TGTGCCAGCAGTCCTAGCGGCCAAACCTACGAGCAGTACTTC. This chain uses TRBV7-3 with TRBJ2-7; 7 bases are shared with TRBD2. CDR1 is SGHTA and CDR2 is FQGTGA in the germline V gene. V shed 6 bases and J 2 bases; nucleotides not matched to a gene: 7. The CDR3 covers 14 residues.

Here the CDR3 reads CASSLVQDSGANVLTF. The CDR3 DNA follows: TGCGCCAGCAGCTTGGTGCAGGACTCTGGGGCCAACGTCCTGACTTTC. The chain employs TRBV5-1 and TRBJ2-6; D not certain. Germline V gives CDR1 SGHRS, CDR2 YFSETQ. CDR3 length: 16 amino acids. V lost 0 bases and J lost 0, with 7 bases in between.

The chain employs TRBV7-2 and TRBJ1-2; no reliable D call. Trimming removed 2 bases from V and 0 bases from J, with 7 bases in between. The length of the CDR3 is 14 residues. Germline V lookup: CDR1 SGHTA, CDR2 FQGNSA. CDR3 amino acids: CASSLSTPNYGYTF. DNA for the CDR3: TGTGCCAGCAGCTTATCTACACCTAACTATGGCTACACCTTC.

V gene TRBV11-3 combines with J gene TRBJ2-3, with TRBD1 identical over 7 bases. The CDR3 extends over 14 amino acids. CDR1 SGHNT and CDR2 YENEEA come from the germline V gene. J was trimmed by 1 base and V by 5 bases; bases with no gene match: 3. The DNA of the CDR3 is TGTGCCAGCAGCCGCGGACAGGGCACAGATACGCAGTATTTT. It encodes CASSRGQGTDTQYF.

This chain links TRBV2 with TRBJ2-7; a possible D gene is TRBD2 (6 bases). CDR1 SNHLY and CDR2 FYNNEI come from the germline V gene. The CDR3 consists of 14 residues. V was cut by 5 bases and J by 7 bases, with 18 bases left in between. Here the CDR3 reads CASSFGPGLGEQYF. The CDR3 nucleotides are TGTGCCAGCAGTTTCGGTCCGGGACTGGGGGAGCAGTACTTC.

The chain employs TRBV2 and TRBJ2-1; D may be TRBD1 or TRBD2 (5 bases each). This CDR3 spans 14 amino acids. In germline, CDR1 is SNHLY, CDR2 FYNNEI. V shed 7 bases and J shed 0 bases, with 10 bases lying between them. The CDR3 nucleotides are TGTGCCAGCATGGGGGATAGCTCCTACAATGAGCAGTTCTTC. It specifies CASMGDSSYNEQFF.

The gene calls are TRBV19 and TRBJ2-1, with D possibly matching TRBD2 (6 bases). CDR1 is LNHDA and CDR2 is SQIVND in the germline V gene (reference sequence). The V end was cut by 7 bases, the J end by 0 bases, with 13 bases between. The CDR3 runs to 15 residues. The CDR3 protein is CASNDRGSSYNEQFF. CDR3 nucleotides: TGTGCCAGTAATGATCGGGGGAGCTCCTACAATGAGCAGTTCTTC.

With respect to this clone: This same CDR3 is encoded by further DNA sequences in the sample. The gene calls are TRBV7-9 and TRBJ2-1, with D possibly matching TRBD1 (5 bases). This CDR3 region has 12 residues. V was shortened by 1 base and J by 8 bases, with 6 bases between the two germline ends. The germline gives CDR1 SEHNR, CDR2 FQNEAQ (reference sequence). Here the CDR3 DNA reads TGTGCCAGCAGCTTAGTCAGGGATGAGCAGTTCTTC. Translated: CASSLVRDEQFF. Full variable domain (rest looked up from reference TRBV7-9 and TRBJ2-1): DTGVSQNPRHKITKRGQNVTFRCDPISEHNRLYWYRQTLGQGPEFLTYFQNEAQLEKSRLLSDRFSAERPKGSFSTLEIQRTEQGDSAMYLCASSLVRDEQFFGPGTRLTVL.

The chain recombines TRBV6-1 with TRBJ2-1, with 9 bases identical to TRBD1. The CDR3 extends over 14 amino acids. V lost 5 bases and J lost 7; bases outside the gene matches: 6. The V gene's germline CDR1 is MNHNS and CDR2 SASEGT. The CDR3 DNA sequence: TGTGCCAGCAGTACGGGACAGGGAGGTAATGAGCAGTTCTTC. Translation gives CASSTGQGGNEQFF.

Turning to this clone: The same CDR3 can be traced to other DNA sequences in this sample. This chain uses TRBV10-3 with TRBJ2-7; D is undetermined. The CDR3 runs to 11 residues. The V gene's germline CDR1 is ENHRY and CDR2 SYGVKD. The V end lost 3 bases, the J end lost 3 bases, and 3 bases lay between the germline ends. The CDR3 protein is CAISENYEQYF. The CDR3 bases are TGTGCCATCAGTGAAAACTACGAGCAGTACTTC.

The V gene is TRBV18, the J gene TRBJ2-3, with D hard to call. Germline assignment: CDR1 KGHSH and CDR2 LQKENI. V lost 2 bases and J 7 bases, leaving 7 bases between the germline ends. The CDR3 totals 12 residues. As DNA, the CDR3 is TGTGCCAGCTCACCAGAGAGGTATACGCAGTATTTT. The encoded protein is CASSPERYTQYF.

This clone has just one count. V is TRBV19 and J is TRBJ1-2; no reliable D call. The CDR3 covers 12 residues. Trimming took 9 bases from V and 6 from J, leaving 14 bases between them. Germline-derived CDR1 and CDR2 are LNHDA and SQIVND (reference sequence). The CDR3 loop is CASAPGRHGYTF. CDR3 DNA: TGTGCCAGCGCACCCGGGCGCCATGGCTACACCTTC.

CDR3 residues: CASSFWTAVREQYF. CDR3 sequence (DNA): TGTGCCAGCAGTTTTTGGACTGCGGTAAGGGAGCAGTACTTC. The J gene is TRBJ2-7, the V gene TRBV28; a possible D gene is TRBD2 (5 bases). The CDR3 loop spans 14 amino acids. Per the germline V gene, CDR1 is MDHEN and CDR2 is SYDVKM. V was clipped by 3 bases and J by 7 bases, with 16 bases between them.

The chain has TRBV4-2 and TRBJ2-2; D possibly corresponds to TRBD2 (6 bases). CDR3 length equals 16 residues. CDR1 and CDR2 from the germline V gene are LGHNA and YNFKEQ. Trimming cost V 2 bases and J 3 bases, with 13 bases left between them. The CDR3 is CASSQLLAQDTGELFF. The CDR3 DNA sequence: TGTGCCAGCAGCCAATTACTAGCCCAGGACACCGGGGAGCTGTTTTTT.

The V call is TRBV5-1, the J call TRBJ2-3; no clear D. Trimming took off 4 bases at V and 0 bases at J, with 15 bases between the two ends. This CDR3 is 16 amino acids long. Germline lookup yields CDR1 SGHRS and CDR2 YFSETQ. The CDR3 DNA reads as TGCGCCAGCAGCCAACCACCGGGCCCTAGCACAGATACGCAGTATTTT. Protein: CASSQPPGPSTDTQYF. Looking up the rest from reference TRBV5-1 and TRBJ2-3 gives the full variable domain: KAGVTQTPRYLIKTRGQQVTLSCSPISGHRSVSWYQQTPGQGLQFLFEYFSETQRNKGNFPGRFSGRQFSNSRSEMNVSTLELGDSALYLCASSQPPGPSTDTQYFGPGTRLTVL.

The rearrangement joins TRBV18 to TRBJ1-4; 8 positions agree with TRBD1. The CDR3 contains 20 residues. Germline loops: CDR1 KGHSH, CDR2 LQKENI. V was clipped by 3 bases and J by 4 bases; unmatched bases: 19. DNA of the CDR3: TGTGCCAGCTCACCGAGGGGCACAGGGGGATACGGGGGGAATAATGAAAAACTGTTTTTT. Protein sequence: CASSPRGTGGYGGNNEKLFF.

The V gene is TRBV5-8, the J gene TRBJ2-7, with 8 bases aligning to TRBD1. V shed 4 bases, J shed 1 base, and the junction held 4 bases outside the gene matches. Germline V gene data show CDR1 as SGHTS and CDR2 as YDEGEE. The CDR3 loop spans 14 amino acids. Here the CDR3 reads CASSTRQGSYEQYF. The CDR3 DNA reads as TGTGCCAGCAGCACTCGACAGGGGTCCTACGAGCAGTACTTC.